These 20 T cell receptor beta chains originate from one sample sequenced in a study of spatial heterogeneity in lung cancer. Findings and limits, study-wide: Expanded alpha and beta TCR counts within tumors tracked tumor mutation counts.

One entry per CDR3 protein, called by TCRdb with MiXCR from the 5' RACE reads. This sample has several thousand distinct CDR3 sequences; 15% occur once, and the top ten carry about 23%. Their recognized antigens are unknown. Specified time point: sample taken at primary tumor resection. Sequenced here: lung tumor tissue, sampled at surgery. Every receptor here comes from a female donor with early-stage non-small cell lung cancer.

With regard to this clonotype: Since the library was made to target alpha chains, this beta chain is a stray read and its abundance is not meaningful. The rearrangement links TRBV27 to TRBJ1-1; no definite D call. Germline loops: CDR1 MNHEY, CDR2 SMNVEV (reference sequence). V dropped 3 bases and J dropped 7 bases, with 9 bases sitting between them. The CDR3 totals 12 residues. The CDR3 nucleotides read TGTGCCAGCAGTTTCGGATTGGGTGAAGCTTTCTTT. It specifies CASSFGLGEAFF.

This clonotype has at least ten counts. Because this beta chain is a stray read in a library intended to capture alpha chains, its abundance should not be given much weight. The rearrangement joins TRBV30 to TRBJ2-7; TRBD1 matches at 9 bases. The CDR3 totals 14 residues. Germline assignment: CDR1 GTSNPN and CDR2 SVGIG (reference sequence). V dropped 5 bases and J dropped 9; count of bases not matched to a gene: 14. The CDR3 loop reads CAWDSGQGQIRQYF. The CDR3, as DNA: TGTGCCTGGGACTCGGGACAGGGCCAGATAAGGCAGTACTTC.

Within the sample, this clonotype is medium-sized. This beta chain represents an off-target read in a library built for alpha chains; its size is of limited meaning. This chain links TRBV28 with TRBJ1-6; no clear D. Trimming removed 4 bases from V and 8 bases from J, with 9 bases in between. This CDR3 contains 13 residues. CDR1 is MDHEN, CDR2 SYDVKM, per germline. CDR3 sequence reads: CASSYWSYSPLHF. The CDR3, as DNA: TGTGCCAGCAGTTACTGGTCCTATTCACCCCTCCACTTT. Based on the CDR3 plus reference TRBV28 and TRBJ1-6, the full variable domain is DVKVTQSSRYLVKRTGEKVFLECVQDMDHENMFWYRQDPGLGLRLIYFSYDVKMKEKGDIPEGYSVSREKKERFSLILESASTNQTSMYLCASSYWSYSPLHFGNGTRLTVT.

There are many counts of this clonotype. This beta chain came through as a stray read in a library set up for alpha chains, and its size says little. The rearrangement uses TRBV4-1 and TRBJ1-2, with a tentative D call TRBD1 (5 bases). CDR1 and CDR2 (germline): MGHRA, YSYEKL. V lost 2 bases, J lost 8 bases, and 21 bases lay in between. The CDR3 consists of 16 residues. CDR3 DNA sequence: TGCGCCAGCAGCCAACCGGGGACGCAGTATGTCAGAGGCTACACCTTC. Residues: CASSQPGTQYVRGYTF.

There are many counts of this clonotype. Being off target in a library aimed at alpha chains, this beta chain has a size of little meaning. The chain has TRBV7-8 and TRBJ1-1; D is undetermined. Germline-derived CDR1 and CDR2 are SGHVS and FQNEAQ. The V end was cut by 8 bases, the J end by 2 bases, with 18 bases between. The CDR3 runs to 15 residues. This CDR3 is CASEHNQAGNTEAFF. The CDR3 coding sequence is TGTGCCAGCGAACATAACCAGGCAGGAAACACTGAAGCTTTCTTT.

This clonotype appeared many times. This beta chain lies outside the target of a library built for alpha chains; its clone size means little. The V call is TRBV20-1, the J call TRBJ2-2, with 7 bases aligning to TRBD2. Germline values: CDR1 DFQATT, CDR2 SNEGSKA (reference sequence). This CDR3 contains 16 residues. The V and J ends lost 3 bases and 1 base, in that order; junction bases with no gene match: 8. The CDR3 DNA reads TGCAGTGCTAGTAGGCTAGAGCGGGGGAACACCGGGGAGCTGTTTTTT. Translated, it gives CSASRLERGNTGELFF.

In its sample, this clonotype ranks as medium-sized (0.01 to 0.1%). In a library made to pick up alpha chains, this beta chain is a stray read with a size that means little. V gene TRBV11-2 combines with J gene TRBJ2-1; D ambiguous. The CDR3 totals 12 residues. Per the germline V gene, CDR1 is SGHAT and CDR2 is FQNNGV. V lost 3 bases and J lost 6, with 6 bases in between. CDR3 protein: CASSFRGNEQFF. The CDR3 region has the DNA TGTGCCAGCAGCTTCAGAGGCAATGAGCAGTTCTTC. The entire variable domain, with the rest obtained from reference TRBV11-2 and TRBJ2-1, is as follows: EAGVAQSPRYKIIEKRQSVAFWCNPISGHATLYWYQQILGQGPKLLIQFQNNGVVDDSQLPKDRFSAERLKGVDSTLKIQPAKLEDSAVYLCASSFRGNEQFFGPGTRLTVL.

This clonotype is judged medium-sized. This beta chain was picked up by a library intended for alpha chains and is off target, so its count carries little meaning. The chain couples TRBV12-3 or TRBV12-4 to TRBJ1-5; 7 bases align to TRBD1. With V trimmed by 4 bases and J by 5 bases, 5 bases remained unmatched. There are 14 residues in the CDR3. DNA of the CDR3: TGTGCCAGCAGTTCAACAGGGGCCGATCAGCCCCAGCATTTT. This translates into CASSSTGADQPQHF.

Notes on this clonotype: This beta chain is off target for a library built for alpha chains, so its abundance means little. The CDR3 DNA follows: TGTGCCAGCAGCCTACGAAGGAAGACCCAGTACTTC. Translated: CASSLRRKTQYF. The J gene is TRBJ2-5, the V gene TRBV6-2 or TRBV6-3; D is undetermined. Per germline, CDR1 MNHEY and CDR2 SVGEGT. This CDR3 has 12 amino acids. V lost 6 bases and J lost 6, with 11 bases in between.

In its sample, this clonotype ranks as medium-sized (0.01 to 0.1%). The size of this beta chain means little, since it is a stray read in a library made for alpha chains. This chain connects TRBV12-3 or TRBV12-4 to TRBJ2-2; 11 nucleotides match TRBD1. This CDR3 region has 15 residues. With V trimmed by 6 bases and J by 6 bases, 6 bases remained unmatched. The DNA of the CDR3 is TGTGCCAGCAGATTCCCGGGACAGGGGGCCGGGGAGCTGTTTTTT. This gives the protein CASRFPGQGAGELFF.

Within the sample, this clonotype is large. A library prepared for alpha chains yielded this beta chain as an off-target read; its size is of little meaning. The chain has TRBV20-1 and TRBJ1-6; 9 bases are shared with TRBD1. Germline V gene data show CDR1 as DFQATT and CDR2 as SNEGSKA (reference sequence). The CDR3 length is 18 residues. The V gene end was trimmed by 3 bases and the J gene end by 0 bases; junction bases not matched to a gene: 9. As DNA, the CDR3 is TGCAGTGCTAGTCCCTACAGGGGGCGAGGCTCCTATAATTCACCCCTCCACTTT. It codes for CSASPYRGRGSYNSPLHF.

This clonotype is categorized as medium-sized. Little can be read into the size of this beta chain, an off-target read in a library designed for alpha chains. This chain connects TRBV20-1 to TRBJ2-5; perhaps D is TRBD1 or TRBD2 (5 bases each). This CDR3 is 18 amino acids long. CDR1 and CDR2 from the germline V gene are DFQATT and SNEGSKA (reference sequence). Deletions cut 1 base from V and 2 bases from J, with 23 bases between. The CDR3 reads CSARARDRRNSVQETQYF. In DNA, the CDR3 is TGCAGTGCTAGAGCCAGGGACCGCAGGAATTCCGTTCAAGAGACCCAGTACTTC.

Comments on this clonotype: A library made for alpha chains picked up this beta chain off target, so its size means little. This chain joins TRBV5-1 and TRBJ2-5; 7 nucleotides match TRBD2. The CDR3 is made up of 14 amino acids. From germline, CDR1 is SGHRS and CDR2 YFSETQ. V trimming: 4 bases; J trimming: 3 bases; junction bases outside the gene matches: 6. The CDR3 DNA is TGCGCCAGCAGCACAAGCGGGACTAAAGAGACCCAGTACTTC. Its protein is CASSTSGTKETQYF.

This clonotype has at least ten counts. This beta chain is off target for a library built for alpha chains, so its abundance means little. Written as DNA, the CDR3 is TGTGCCAGCAGACCTACCGATCAGAACACCGGGGAGCTGTTTTTT. This translates into CASRPTDQNTGELFF. This sequence joins TRBV28 and TRBJ2-2; D gene unclear. The CDR3 is 15 residues long. The germline V and J ends were trimmed by 6 bases and 1 base, with 12 bases remaining between them. Germline assignment: CDR1 MDHEN and CDR2 SYDVKM.

By share, this clonotype ranks as medium-sized. Because this beta chain is a stray read in a library intended to capture alpha chains, its abundance should not be given much weight. The chain uses TRBV20-1 and TRBJ2-3, with a possible D match to TRBD2 (6 bases). The germline V gene encodes CDR1 DFQATT and CDR2 SNEGSKA (reference sequence). V lost 6 bases and J 6 bases, leaving 16 bases between the germline ends. This CDR3 has 13 amino acids. Here the CDR3 reads CSARTTPGDTQYF. Written as DNA, the CDR3 is TGCAGTGCAAGGACTACCCCTGGGGATACGCAGTATTTT.

By share of the sample, this clonotype is medium-sized. Being off target in a library aimed at alpha chains, this beta chain has a size of little meaning. The chain links TRBV20-1 to TRBJ2-1; D is possibly TRBD2 (6 bases). V was pared by 8 bases and J by 0 bases, with 17 bases between. CDR1 DFQATT and CDR2 SNEGSKA come from the germline V gene (reference sequence). The CDR3 runs to 15 residues. CDR3 in amino acids: CSTTGGSSSYNEQFF. The CDR3 coding sequence is TGCAGTACAACTGGGGGGAGTAGCTCCTACAATGAGCAGTTCTTC.

Details on this clonotype: For a library built for alpha chains, this beta chain is a stray read; little rests on its size. This rearrangement joins TRBV3-1 to TRBJ2-5; 8 positions match TRBD1. Germline V lookup: CDR1 LGHDT, CDR2 YNNKEL (reference sequence). The CDR3 consists of 14 residues. J lost 2 bases, V lost 2 bases, and 1 base had no gene match. CDR3 bases: TGTGCCAGCAGCCAAAGGACAGGGCAAGAGACCCAGTACTTC. Its translation: CASSQRTGQETQYF.

In its sample, this clonotype is medium-sized (0.01 to 0.1%). This beta chain represents an off-target read in a library built for alpha chains; its size is of limited meaning. V and J are TRBV28 and TRBJ1-3, with 7 positions matching TRBD1. Unmatched junction bases numbered 4, after V lost 5 bases and J lost 0 bases. This CDR3 is 15 amino acids long. The germline CDR1 and CDR2 sequences are MDHEN and SYDVKM. Written as DNA, the CDR3 is TGTGCCAGCAGTCCCGGGACAGCCTCTGGAAACACCATATATTTT. Amino acid sequence: CASSPGTASGNTIYF.

This clonotype is medium-sized within its sample. The size of this beta chain means little, since it is a stray read in a library made for alpha chains. The rearrangement uses TRBV7-3 and TRBJ2-1, with D hard to call. The CDR3 is made up of 17 amino acids. V gave up 1 base and J gave up 0 bases, with 13 bases separating them. CDR1 SGHTA and CDR2 FQGTGA come from the germline V gene. The CDR3 DNA reads TGTGCCAGCAGCTTAAGGCTCGCTATATACTCCTACAATGAGCAGTTCTTC. Translation: CASSLRLAIYSYNEQFF.

By sample share, this clonotype is medium-sized. The library was prepared for alpha chains; this beta chain is a stray read, so its frequency means little. The chain uses TRBV5-6 and TRBJ1-3; no definite D call. There are 14 residues in the CDR3. V was cut by 1 base and J by 5 bases, with 10 bases left in between. Per germline, CDR1 SGHDT and CDR2 YYEEEE. The CDR3 protein is CASSLWGARNTIYF. Here the CDR3 DNA reads TGTGCCAGCAGCTTGTGGGGAGCCCGAAACACCATATATTTT.